This TCR beta chain was retrieved from a study of T cell responses to AZD1222 COVID-19 vaccine. Study results and limitations: Of spike-specific TCRs, nearly half reportedly target regions left unmutated in variants. The study identified only 6 or 7 AZD1222 recipients as seropositive at baseline. The sample set comprised mostly white British donors with more females, and clonal diversity was possibly underestimated.

A single count supports this clone. Its target is not known. Profiled with immunoSEQ multiplex PCR; TCRdb holds only in-frame clones, not every one. The sample gives about 83,000 clones, approximately 85% of which show up once; around 3.6% is in the top ten. The analysis combined second doses at about 4 or about 12 weeks. Trimming stripped 5 bases from V and 9 bases from J, with 11 bases between. Per germline, CDR1 MNHEY and CDR2 SVGAGI. The CDR3 length is 13 residues. The chain has TRBV6-5 and TRBJ1-6; D is ambiguous. This specimen consisted of peripheral blood, obtained 28 days after the second AZD1222 dose. The clonotype originates from an adult who received the AZD1222 COVID-19 vaccine. In DNA, the CDR3 is TGTGCCAGCAGTCTGGACGGCGGTTCACCCCTCCACTTT. Protein: CASSLDGGSPLHF.